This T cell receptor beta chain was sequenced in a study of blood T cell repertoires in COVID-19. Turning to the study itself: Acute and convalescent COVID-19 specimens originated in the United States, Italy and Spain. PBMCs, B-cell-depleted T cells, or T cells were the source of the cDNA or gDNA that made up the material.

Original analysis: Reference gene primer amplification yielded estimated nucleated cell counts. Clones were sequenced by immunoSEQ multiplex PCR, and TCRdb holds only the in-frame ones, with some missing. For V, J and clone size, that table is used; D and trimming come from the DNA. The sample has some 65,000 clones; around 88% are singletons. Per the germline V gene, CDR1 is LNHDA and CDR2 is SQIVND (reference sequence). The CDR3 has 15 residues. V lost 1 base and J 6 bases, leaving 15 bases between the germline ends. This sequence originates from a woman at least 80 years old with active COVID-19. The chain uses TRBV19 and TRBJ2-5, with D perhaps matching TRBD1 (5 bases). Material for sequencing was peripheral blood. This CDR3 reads CASSIVPAGQKTQYF. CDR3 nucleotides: TGTGCCAGTAGTATAGTCCCGGCAGGGCAGAAGACCCAGTACTTC.